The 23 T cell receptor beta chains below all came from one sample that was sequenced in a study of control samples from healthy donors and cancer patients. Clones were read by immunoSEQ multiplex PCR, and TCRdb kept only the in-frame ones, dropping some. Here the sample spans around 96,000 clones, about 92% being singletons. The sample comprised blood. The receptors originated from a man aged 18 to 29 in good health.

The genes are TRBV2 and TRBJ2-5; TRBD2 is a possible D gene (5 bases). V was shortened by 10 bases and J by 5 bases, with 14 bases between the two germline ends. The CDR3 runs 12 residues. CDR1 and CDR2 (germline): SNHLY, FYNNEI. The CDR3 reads CAIPTGSETQYF. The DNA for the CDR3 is TGTGCCATACCTACGGGGTCGGAGACCCAGTACTTC.

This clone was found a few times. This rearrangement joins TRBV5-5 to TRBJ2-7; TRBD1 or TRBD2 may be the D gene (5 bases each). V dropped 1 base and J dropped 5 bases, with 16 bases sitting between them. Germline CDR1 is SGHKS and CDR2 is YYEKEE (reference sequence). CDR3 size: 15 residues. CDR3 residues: CASSLRGASPNEQYF. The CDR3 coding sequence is TGTGCCAGCAGCTTGCGAGGGGCGTCTCCTAACGAGCAGTACTTC.

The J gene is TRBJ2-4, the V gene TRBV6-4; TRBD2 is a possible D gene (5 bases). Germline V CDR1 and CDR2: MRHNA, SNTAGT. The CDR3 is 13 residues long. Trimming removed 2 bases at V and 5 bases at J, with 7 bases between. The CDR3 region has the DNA TGTGCCAGCAGTGACGGGAGCCAAAACATTCAGTACTTC. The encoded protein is CASSDGSQNIQYF.

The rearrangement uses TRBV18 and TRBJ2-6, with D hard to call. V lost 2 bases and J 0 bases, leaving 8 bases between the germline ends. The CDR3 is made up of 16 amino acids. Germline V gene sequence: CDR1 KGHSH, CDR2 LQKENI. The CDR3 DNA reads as TGTGCCAGCTCACCAAGGGCTCCCTCTGGGGCCAACGTCCTGACTTTC. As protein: CASSPRAPSGANVLTF.

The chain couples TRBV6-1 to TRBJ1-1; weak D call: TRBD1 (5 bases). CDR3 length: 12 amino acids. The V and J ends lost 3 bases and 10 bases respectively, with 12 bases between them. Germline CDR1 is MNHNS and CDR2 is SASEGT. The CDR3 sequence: CASSEVGRAAFF. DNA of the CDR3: TGTGCCAGCAGTGAGGTAGGCAGGGCAGCTTTCTTT.

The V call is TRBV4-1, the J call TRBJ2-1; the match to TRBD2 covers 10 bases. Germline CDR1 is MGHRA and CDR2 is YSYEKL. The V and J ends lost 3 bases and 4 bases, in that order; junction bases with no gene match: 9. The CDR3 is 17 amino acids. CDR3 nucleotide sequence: TGCGCCAGCAGCCAGGTTAGCGGGGGGCCCTCTTACAATGAGCAGTTCTTC. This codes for CASSQVSGGPSYNEQFF.

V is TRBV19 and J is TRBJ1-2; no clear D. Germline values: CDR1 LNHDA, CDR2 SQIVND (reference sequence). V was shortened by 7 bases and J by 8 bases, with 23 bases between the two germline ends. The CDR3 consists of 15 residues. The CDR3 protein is CASTPGVSERGGYTF. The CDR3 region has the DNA TGTGCCAGTACCCCTGGGGTTTCGGAACGCGGGGGCTACACCTTC.

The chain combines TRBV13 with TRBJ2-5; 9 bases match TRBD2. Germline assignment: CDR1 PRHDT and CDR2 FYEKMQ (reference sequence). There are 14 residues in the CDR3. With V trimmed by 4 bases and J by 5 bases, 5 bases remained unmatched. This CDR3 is CASSSGLAYETQYF. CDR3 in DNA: TGTGCCAGCAGCTCAGGACTAGCGTATGAGACCCAGTACTTC.

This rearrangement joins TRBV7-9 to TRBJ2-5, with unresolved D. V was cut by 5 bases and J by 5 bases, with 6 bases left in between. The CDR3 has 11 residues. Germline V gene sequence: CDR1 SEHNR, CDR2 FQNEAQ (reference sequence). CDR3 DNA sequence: TGTGCCAGCAGCCCCTTGGAGACCCAGTACTTC. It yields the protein CASSPLETQYF. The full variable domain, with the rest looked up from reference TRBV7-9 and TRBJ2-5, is DTGVSQNPRHKITKRGQNVTFRCDPISEHNRLYWYRQTLGQGPEFLTYFQNEAQLEKSRLLSDRFSAERPKGSFSTLEIQRTEQGDSAMYLCASSPLETQYFGPGTRLLVL.

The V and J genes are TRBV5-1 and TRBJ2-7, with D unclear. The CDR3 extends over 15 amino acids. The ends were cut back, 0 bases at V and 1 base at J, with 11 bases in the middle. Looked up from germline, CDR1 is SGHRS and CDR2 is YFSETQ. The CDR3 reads CASSLDWGTSYEQYF. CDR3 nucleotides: TGCGCCAGCAGCTTGGATTGGGGTACGTCCTACGAGCAGTACTTC.

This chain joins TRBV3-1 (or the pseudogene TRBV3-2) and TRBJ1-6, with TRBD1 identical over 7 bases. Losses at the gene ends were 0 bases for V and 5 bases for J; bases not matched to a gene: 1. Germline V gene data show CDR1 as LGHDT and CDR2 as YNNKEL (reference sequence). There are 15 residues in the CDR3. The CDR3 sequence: CASSQDGQDNSPLHF. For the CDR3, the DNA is TGTGCCAGCAGCCAAGATGGACAGGATAATTCACCCCTCCACTTT.

CDR3 nucleotides: TGTGCCAGTAGTATCCGCGGGGGGCCACCCGCTTACGAGCAGTACTTC. Amino acid sequence: CASSIRGGPPAYEQYF. The V gene is TRBV19, the J gene TRBJ2-7; TRBD2 matches at 8 bases. V gave up 3 bases and J gave up 4 bases; unmatched junction bases: 11. The CDR3 has 16 residues. CDR1 LNHDA and CDR2 SQIVND come from the germline V gene (reference sequence).

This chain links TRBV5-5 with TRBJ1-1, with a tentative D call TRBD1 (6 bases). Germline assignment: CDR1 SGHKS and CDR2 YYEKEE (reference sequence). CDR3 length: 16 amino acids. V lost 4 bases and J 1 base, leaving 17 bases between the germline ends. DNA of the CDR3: TGTGCCAGCAGCGTCCACAGGGTCATTTCGAACACTGAAGCTTTCTTT. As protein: CASSVHRVISNTEAFF.

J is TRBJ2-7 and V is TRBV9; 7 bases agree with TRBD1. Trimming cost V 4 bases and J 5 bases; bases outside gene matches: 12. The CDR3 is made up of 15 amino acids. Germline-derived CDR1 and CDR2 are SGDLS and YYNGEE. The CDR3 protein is CASSPTGSNLHEQYF. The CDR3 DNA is TGTGCCAGCAGCCCGACAGGGTCCAACCTCCACGAGCAGTACTTC.

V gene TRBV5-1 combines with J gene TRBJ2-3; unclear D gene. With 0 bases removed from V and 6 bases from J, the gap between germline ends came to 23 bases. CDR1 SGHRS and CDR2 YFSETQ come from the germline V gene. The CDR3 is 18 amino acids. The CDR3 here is CASSLEGPALEKVDTQYF. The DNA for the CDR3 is TGCGCCAGCAGCTTGGAAGGCCCTGCCTTAGAGAAAGTGGATACGCAGTATTTT.

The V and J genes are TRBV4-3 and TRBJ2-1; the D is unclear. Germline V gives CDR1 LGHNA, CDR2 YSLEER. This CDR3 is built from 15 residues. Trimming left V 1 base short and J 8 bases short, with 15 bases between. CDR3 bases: TGCGCCAGCAGCCAAGGCAGCTCTCTGGTGGATGAGCAGTTCTTC. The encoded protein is CASSQGSSLVDEQFF.

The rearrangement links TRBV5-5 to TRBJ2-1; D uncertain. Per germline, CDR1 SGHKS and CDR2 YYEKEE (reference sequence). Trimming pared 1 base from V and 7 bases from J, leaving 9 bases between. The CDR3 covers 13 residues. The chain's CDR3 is CASSLRSGNEQFF. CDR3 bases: TGTGCCAGCAGCTTGAGATCTGGAAATGAGCAGTTCTTC.

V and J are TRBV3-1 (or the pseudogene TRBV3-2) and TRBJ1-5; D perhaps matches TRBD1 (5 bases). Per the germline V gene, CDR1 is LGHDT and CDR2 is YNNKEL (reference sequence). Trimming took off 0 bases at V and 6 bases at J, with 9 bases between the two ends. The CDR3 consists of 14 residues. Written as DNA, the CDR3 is TGTGCCAGCAGCCAAGATCCTAGGGGTCAGCCCCAGCATTTT. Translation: CASSQDPRGQPQHF.

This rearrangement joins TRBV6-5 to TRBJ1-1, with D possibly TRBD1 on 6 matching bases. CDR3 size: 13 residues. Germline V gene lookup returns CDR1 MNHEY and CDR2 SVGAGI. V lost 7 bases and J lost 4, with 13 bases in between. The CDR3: CASTGGLSTEAFF. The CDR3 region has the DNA TGTGCCAGCACTGGGGGGCTGAGCACTGAAGCTTTCTTT.

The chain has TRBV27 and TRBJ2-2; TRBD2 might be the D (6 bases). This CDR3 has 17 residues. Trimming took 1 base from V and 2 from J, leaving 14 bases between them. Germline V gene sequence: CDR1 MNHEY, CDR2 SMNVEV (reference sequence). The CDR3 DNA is TGTGCCAGCAGTTTATATTGGGGGGTTCGCAACACCGGGGAGCTGTTTTTT. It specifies CASSLYWGVRNTGELFF.

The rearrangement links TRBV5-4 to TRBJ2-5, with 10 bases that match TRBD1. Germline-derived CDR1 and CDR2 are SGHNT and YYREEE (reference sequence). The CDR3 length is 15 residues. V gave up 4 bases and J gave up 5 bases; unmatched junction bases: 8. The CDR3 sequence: CASSPTTGGGETQYF. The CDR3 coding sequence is TGTGCCAGCAGCCCCACGACAGGGGGCGGGGAGACCCAGTACTTC.

The CDR3, as DNA: TGTGCCAGCATCCCCCGGACGAACACCGGGGAGCTGTTTTTT. Translation: CASIPRTNTGELFF. The chain is built from TRBV6-5 and TRBJ2-2, with D unresolved. Germline assignment: CDR1 MNHEY and CDR2 SVGAGI. The V gene lost 7 bases and the J gene lost 0 bases, with 9 bases spanning the gap. The CDR3 is 14 amino acids.

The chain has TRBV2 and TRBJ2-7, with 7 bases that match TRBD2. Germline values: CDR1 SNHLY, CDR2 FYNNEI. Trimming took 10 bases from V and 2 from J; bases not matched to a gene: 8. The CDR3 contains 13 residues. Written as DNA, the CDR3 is TGTGCCACCCTCGGGGGGACCGCCTACGAGCAGTACTTC. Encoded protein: CATLGGTAYEQYF.